This is a list of T cell receptor beta chains from one sample in a study of T cells in Graves' hyperthyroidism and ophthalmopathy. A single record per CDR3 protein comes from TCRdb applying MiXCR to the multiplex PCR reads. Altogether 390,000 or so distinct CDR3 sequences are present, approximately 15% being singletons, with the ten largest covering 13%. Sequencing was done on a sample of blood. Every receptor here comes from a man between 18 and 29 years old with Graves' ophthalmopathy. The CDR3 runs from the conserved cysteine through the conserved F or W. Fields, in order: D gene, J gene, V gene, clone size, CDR3 protein, CDR3 DNA. A D gene is named only where the DNA matches it firmly. Part of the rows lack a size; the others show once, few, many or a class for expanded clones.

d_call: .; j_call: TRBJ2-7; v_call: TRBV11-2; clone_size: many; cdr3_aa: CASSFSSSYEQYF; cdr3_nt: TGTGCCAGCAGCTTTTCTAGCAGCTACGAGCAGTACTTC
d_call: TRBD1; j_call: TRBJ2-1; v_call: TRBV12-3/TRBV12-4; clone_size: many; cdr3_aa: CASTRQGSYNEQFF; cdr3_nt: TGTGCCAGCACCCGACAGGGCTCCTACAATGAGCAGTTCTTC
d_call: TRBD1; j_call: TRBJ1-1; v_call: TRBV7-3; clone_size: many; cdr3_aa: CASSSDRGGEAFF; cdr3_nt: TGTGCCAGCAGCTCGGACAGGGGAGGTGAAGCTTTCTTT
d_call: .; j_call: TRBJ2-7; v_call: TRBV19; clone_size: few; cdr3_aa: CASSARAFSYEQYF; cdr3_nt: TGTGCCAGTAGTGCCCGGGCCTTTTCCTACGAGCAGTACTTC
d_call: .; j_call: TRBJ2-7; v_call: TRBV27; clone_size: few; cdr3_aa: CASSFTGDSYEQYF; cdr3_nt: TGTGCCAGCAGTTTCACGGGAGATTCGTACGAGCAGTACTTC
d_call: .; j_call: TRBJ2-1; v_call: TRBV7-3; clone_size: few; cdr3_aa: CASSSTSSEQFF; cdr3_nt: TGTGCCAGCAGCTCTACTAGTTCTGAGCAGTTCTTC
d_call: TRBD1; j_call: TRBJ2-5; v_call: TRBV5-1; clone_size: few; cdr3_aa: CASSQGAVGETQYF; cdr3_nt: TGCGCCAGCAGTCAGGGGGCGGTCGGGGAGACCCAGTACTTC
d_call: TRBD1; j_call: TRBJ2-3; v_call: TRBV5-1; clone_size: .; cdr3_aa: CASSLQGELPDTQYF; cdr3_nt: TGCGCCAGCAGCTTACAGGGGGAGCTCCCAGATACGCAGTATTTT
d_call: .; j_call: TRBJ1-1; v_call: TRBV6-6; clone_size: many; cdr3_aa: CASSYSRTGNTEAFF; cdr3_nt: TGTGCCAGCAGTTACTCCCGGACCGGGAACACTGAAGCTTTCTTT
d_call: TRBD1; j_call: TRBJ1-2; v_call: TRBV7-2; clone_size: many; cdr3_aa: CASSSRDRPNYGYTF; cdr3_nt: TGTGCCAGCAGCTCCAGGGACAGACCTAACTATGGCTACACCTTC
d_call: TRBD1; j_call: TRBJ1-4; v_call: TRBV7-7; clone_size: few; cdr3_aa: CASSRGPRGGTNEKLFF; cdr3_nt: TGTGCTAGCAGTAGGGGGCCGCGGGGCGGAACTAATGAAAAACTGTTTTTT
d_call: TRBD1; j_call: TRBJ1-4; v_call: TRBV19; clone_size: few; cdr3_aa: CASSIGTASEKLFF; cdr3_nt: TGTGCCAGTAGTATCGGGACAGCGAGTGAAAAACTGTTTTTT
d_call: .; j_call: TRBJ1-1; v_call: TRBV7-9; clone_size: many; cdr3_aa: CASSLGWSTEAFF; cdr3_nt: TGTGCCAGCAGCTTAGGCTGGAGCACTGAAGCTTTCTTT
d_call: .; j_call: TRBJ1-4; v_call: TRBV4-2; clone_size: .; cdr3_aa: CASSQLTGPKLFF; cdr3_nt: TGTGCCAGCAGCCAGCTGACAGGACCAAAACTGTTTTTT
d_call: TRBD1; j_call: TRBJ1-1; v_call: TRBV13; clone_size: .; cdr3_aa: CASSFRGTGGRNTEAFF; cdr3_nt: TGTGCCAGCAGCTTCAGGGGGACAGGGGGTAGGAACACTGAAGCTTTCTTT
d_call: TRBD1; j_call: TRBJ1-4; v_call: TRBV30; clone_size: .; cdr3_aa: CAWSGHRGSNEKLFF; cdr3_nt: TGTGCCTGGAGTGGGCACAGGGGCTCTAATGAAAAACTGTTTTTT
d_call: .; j_call: TRBJ1-5; v_call: TRBV7-2; clone_size: few; cdr3_aa: CASSLDSGVGNQPQHF; cdr3_nt: TGTGCCAGCAGCTTAGATAGTGGGGTCGGCAATCAGCCCCAGCATTTT
d_call: TRBD1; j_call: TRBJ1-5; v_call: TRBV11-2; clone_size: many; cdr3_aa: CASSATGGTQPQHF; cdr3_nt: TGTGCCAGCAGCGCCACAGGGGGGACTCAGCCCCAGCATTTT
d_call: .; j_call: TRBJ2-5; v_call: TRBV18; clone_size: .; cdr3_aa: CASSTYTGTQETQYF; cdr3_nt: TGTGCCAGCTCAACCTACACAGGTACCCAAGAGACCCAGTACTTC
d_call: .; j_call: TRBJ2-5; v_call: TRBV10-3; clone_size: .; cdr3_aa: CATGPGEETQYF; cdr3_nt: TGTGCCACAGGTCCAGGGGAAGAGACCCAGTACTTC
d_call: .; j_call: TRBJ2-2; v_call: TRBV20-1; clone_size: few; cdr3_aa: CSPGAGLNTGELFF; cdr3_nt: TGCAGCCCAGGTGCGGGACTGAACACCGGGGAGCTGTTTTTT
d_call: .; j_call: TRBJ2-2; v_call: TRBV20-1; clone_size: .; cdr3_aa: CSAYTDTGELFF; cdr3_nt: TGCAGTGCTTACACAGACACCGGGGAGCTGTTTTTT
d_call: .; j_call: TRBJ2-7; v_call: TRBV28; clone_size: .; cdr3_aa: CASSLTGSGEQYF; cdr3_nt: TGTGCCAGCAGTTTAACCGGGAGTGGCGAGCAGTACTTC
d_call: TRBD1; j_call: TRBJ2-7; v_call: TRBV6-1; clone_size: many; cdr3_aa: CASQPGQGTYEQYF; cdr3_nt: TGTGCCAGCCAACCGGGACAGGGGACCTACGAGCAGTACTTC
d_call: .; j_call: TRBJ2-7; v_call: TRBV10-3; clone_size: once; cdr3_aa: CAISDSRKRFSYEQCF; cdr3_nt: TGTGCCATCAGTGATTCCAGAAAGCGTTTCTCCTACGAGCAGTGCTTC
d_call: .; j_call: TRBJ1-1; v_call: TRBV5-1; clone_size: many; cdr3_aa: CASSWGGQNTEAFF; cdr3_nt: TGCGCCAGCAGCTGGGGAGGACAGAACACTGAAGCTTTCTTT
d_call: TRBD1; j_call: TRBJ2-1; v_call: TRBV18; clone_size: .; cdr3_aa: CASSRLHVVQGADEQFF; cdr3_nt: TGTGCCAGCTCACGACTCCACGTGGTGCAGGGGGCTGATGAGCAGTTCTTC
d_call: .; j_call: TRBJ1-1; v_call: TRBV29-1; clone_size: .; cdr3_aa: CSVESPVMNTEAFF; cdr3_nt: TGCAGCGTTGAAAGTCCAGTTATGAACACTGAAGCTTTCTTT
d_call: .; j_call: TRBJ1-2; v_call: TRBV5-1; clone_size: few; cdr3_aa: CASLRDPLGGYGYTF; cdr3_nt: TGCGCCAGCCTACGGGACCCTCTAGGGGGCTATGGCTACACCTTC
d_call: TRBD2; j_call: TRBJ2-1; v_call: TRBV7-8; clone_size: many; cdr3_aa: CASSPLRWGGWFNEQFF; cdr3_nt: TGTGCCAGCAGCCCGTTGCGGTGGGGGGGTTGGTTCAATGAGCAGTTCTTC
d_call: .; j_call: TRBJ2-3; v_call: TRBV20-1; clone_size: many; cdr3_aa: CSAPGTSTDTQYF; cdr3_nt: TGCAGTGCTCCCGGAACTAGCACAGATACGCAGTATTTT
d_call: .; j_call: TRBJ1-5; v_call: TRBV6-2/TRBV6-3; clone_size: few; cdr3_aa: CAILGAVGQPQHF; cdr3_nt: TGTGCCATTTTGGGCGCAGTCGGTCAGCCCCAGCATTTT
d_call: .; j_call: TRBJ1-1; v_call: TRBV7-9; clone_size: .; cdr3_aa: CASSAREGAEAFF; cdr3_nt: TGTGCCAGCAGCGCCAGGGAAGGGGCTGAAGCTTTCTTT
d_call: .; j_call: TRBJ1-6; v_call: TRBV4-1; clone_size: .; cdr3_aa: CASSQGLLEALHF; cdr3_nt: TGCGCCAGCAGCCAAGGGCTACTTGAGGCCCTCCACTTT
d_call: TRBD1; j_call: TRBJ2-7; v_call: TRBV24-1; clone_size: many; cdr3_aa: CATSDSGTGLYEQYF; cdr3_nt: TGTGCCACCAGTGATTCGGGGACAGGGCTCTACGAGCAGTACTTC
d_call: .; j_call: TRBJ2-3; v_call: TRBV7-9; clone_size: .; cdr3_aa: CASSLVDRRDTQYF; cdr3_nt: TGTGCCAGCAGCTTGGTAGATCGTCGAGATACGCAGTATTTT
d_call: .; j_call: TRBJ2-3; v_call: TRBV5-6; clone_size: few; cdr3_aa: CASSFWEDVRDTQYF; cdr3_nt: TGTGCCAGCAGCTTCTGGGAGGACGTCCGAGATACGCAGTATTTT
d_call: .; j_call: TRBJ2-1; v_call: TRBV20-1; clone_size: many; cdr3_aa: CSARDSGQGAQNEQFF; cdr3_nt: TGCAGTGCTAGAGATAGCGGGCAGGGGGCGCAGAATGAGCAGTTCTTC
d_call: TRBD2; j_call: TRBJ2-7; v_call: TRBV4-1; clone_size: .; cdr3_aa: CASSQGGTSGGFYEQYF; cdr3_nt: TGCGCCAGCAGCCAGGGGGGGACTAGCGGGGGGTTCTACGAGCAGTACTTC
d_call: .; j_call: TRBJ1-5; v_call: TRBV12-3/TRBV12-4; clone_size: few; cdr3_aa: CASSFLGTSNQPQHF; cdr3_nt: TGTGCCAGCAGTTTTCTGGGGACTAGCAATCAGCCCCAGCATTTT
d_call: .; j_call: TRBJ2-3; v_call: TRBV6-1; clone_size: .; cdr3_aa: CASSAGTQPDTQYF; cdr3_nt: TGTGCCAGCAGCGCTGGGACTCAGCCAGATACGCAGTATTTT
d_call: .; j_call: TRBJ1-4; v_call: TRBV29-1; clone_size: .; cdr3_aa: CSVSRQADEKLFF; cdr3_nt: TGCAGCGTGAGTAGGCAGGCGGATGAAAAACTGTTTTTT
d_call: TRBD1; j_call: TRBJ1-5; v_call: TRBV15; clone_size: many; cdr3_aa: CATRKTGDNQPQHF; cdr3_nt: TGTGCCACCAGGAAGACAGGGGACAATCAGCCCCAGCATTTT
d_call: .; j_call: TRBJ2-2; v_call: TRBV19; clone_size: many; cdr3_aa: CASSIGAANTGELFF; cdr3_nt: TGTGCCAGTAGTATAGGGGCCGCGAACACCGGGGAGCTGTTTTTT
d_call: .; j_call: TRBJ1-2; v_call: TRBV3-1; clone_size: many; cdr3_aa: CASSQLRGGNYGYTF; cdr3_nt: TGTGCCAGCAGCCAGCTAAGGGGAGGGAACTATGGCTACACCTTC
d_call: .; j_call: TRBJ2-7; v_call: TRBV6-2/TRBV6-3; clone_size: .; cdr3_aa: CASSYFGSYEQYF; cdr3_nt: TGTGCCAGCAGTTACTTTGGGTCCTACGAGCAGTACTTC
d_call: .; j_call: TRBJ2-7; v_call: TRBV7-9; clone_size: many; cdr3_aa: CASSREVGDYEQYF; cdr3_nt: TGTGCCAGCAGCCGAGAGGTGGGAGACTACGAGCAGTACTTC
d_call: TRBD1; j_call: TRBJ1-1; v_call: TRBV7-2; clone_size: few; cdr3_aa: CASSSTGDFEAFF; cdr3_nt: TGTGCCAGCAGCTCGACAGGGGATTTCGAAGCTTTCTTT
d_call: TRBD1; j_call: TRBJ2-5; v_call: TRBV12-3/TRBV12-4; clone_size: many; cdr3_aa: CASRGGTGGSQETQYF; cdr3_nt: TGTGCCAGCAGGGGTGGGACAGGGGGTTCGCAAGAGACCCAGTACTTC
d_call: .; j_call: TRBJ2-5; v_call: TRBV24-1; clone_size: many; cdr3_aa: CATSGRAGVVETQYF; cdr3_nt: TGTGCCACCAGCGGCCGTGCGGGCGTCGTGGAGACCCAGTACTTC
d_call: .; j_call: TRBJ1-4; v_call: TRBV29-1; clone_size: .; cdr3_aa: CSVEGHGRTNEKLFF; cdr3_nt: TGCAGCGTTGAAGGCCACGGACGGACTAATGAAAAACTGTTTTTT
d_call: TRBD2; j_call: TRBJ2-5; v_call: TRBV6-1; clone_size: many; cdr3_aa: CASSYPGGRETQYF; cdr3_nt: TGTGCCAGCAGTTACCCGGGAGGAAGGGAGACCCAGTACTTC
d_call: TRBD2; j_call: TRBJ2-7; v_call: TRBV27; clone_size: .; cdr3_aa: CASSPRGLAGTASGYEQYF; cdr3_nt: TGTGCCAGCTCACCTAGGGGACTAGCGGGGACCGCATCGGGCTACGAGCAGTACTTC
d_call: TRBD1; j_call: TRBJ1-2; v_call: TRBV12-5; clone_size: many; cdr3_aa: CASGLTPGQDYGYTF; cdr3_nt: TGTGCTAGTGGTTTGACCCCGGGACAGGACTATGGCTACACCTTC